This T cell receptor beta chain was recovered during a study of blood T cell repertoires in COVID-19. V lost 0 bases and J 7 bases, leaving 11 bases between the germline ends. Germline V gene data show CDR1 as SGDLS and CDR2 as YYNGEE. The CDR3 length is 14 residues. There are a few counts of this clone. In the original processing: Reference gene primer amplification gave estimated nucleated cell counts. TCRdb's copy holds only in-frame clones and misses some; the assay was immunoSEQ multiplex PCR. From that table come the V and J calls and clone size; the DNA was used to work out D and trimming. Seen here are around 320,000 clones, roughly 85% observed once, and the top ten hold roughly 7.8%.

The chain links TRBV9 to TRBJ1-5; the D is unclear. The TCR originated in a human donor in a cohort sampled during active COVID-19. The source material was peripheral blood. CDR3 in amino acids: CASSVAGMGQPQHF. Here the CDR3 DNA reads TGTGCCAGCAGCGTAGCGGGGATGGGGCAGCCCCAGCATTTT. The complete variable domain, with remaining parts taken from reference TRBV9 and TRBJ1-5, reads DSGVTQTPKHLITATGQRVTLRCSPRSGDLSVYWYQQSLDQGLQFLIQYYNGEERAKGNILERFSAQQFPDLHSELNLSSLELGDSALYFCASSVAGMGQPQHFGDGTRLSIL.